These 9 T cell receptor beta chains were all obtained from the same sample, sequenced in a study of T-cell memory formation after mild COVID-19. TCRdb passed the 5' RACE reads through MiXCR, listing each CDR3 protein once. The table includes roughly 170,000 distinct CDR3 sequences, approximately 17% detected once. Sample: PBMCs or a T cell subset sorted from them (not recorded which). These receptors came from a man aged 18 to 29 who had mild COVID-19 (a few samples of this study predate the infection). Cell type and time point are not known.

The chain recombines TRBV29-1 with TRBJ1-6; D may be TRBD1 (5 bases). The germline V and J ends were trimmed by 6 bases and 14 bases, with 20 bases remaining between them. The germline CDR1 and CDR2 sequences are SQVTM and ANQGSEA. This CDR3 region has 13 residues. The CDR3 DNA sequence: TGCAGCGTGAAGACAGCGGGATCCGGGGCCCTCCACTTT. It is translated as CSVKTAGSGALHF. Using reference TRBV29-1 and TRBJ1-6 for the parts outside the CDR3, the full variable domain is SAVISQKPSRDICQRGTSLTIQCQVDSQVTMMFWYRQQPGQSLTLIATANQGSEATYESGFVIDKFPISRPNLTFSTLTVSNMSPEDSSIYLCSVKTAGSGALHFGNGTRLTVT.

The sample holds a few counts of this clonotype. The CDR3 region is CASTSGGNTDTQYF. The CDR3 DNA reads as TGCGCCAGTACTAGCGGGGGGAACACAGATACGCAGTATTTT. V usage is TRBV5-1 and J usage is TRBJ2-3, with 12 bases lining up with TRBD2. V lost 8 bases, J lost 2 bases, and 3 bases stayed unmatched. CDR1 and CDR2 (germline): SGHRS, YFSETQ. This CDR3 region has 14 residues.

Ten or more counts support this clonotype. V usage is TRBV5-1 and J usage is TRBJ1-2; 7 bases map to TRBD1. Trimming removed 4 bases from V and 5 bases from J; junction bases left unmatched: 8. The CDR3 totals 14 residues. CDR1 is SGHRS and CDR2 is YFSETQ in the germline V gene. CDR3 amino acids: CASSTWDSTYGYTF. The CDR3 coding sequence is TGCGCCAGCAGCACCTGGGACAGTACTTATGGCTACACCTTC.

The rearrangement uses TRBV12-3 or TRBV12-4 and TRBJ1-2; D unclear. Trimming took off 1 base at V and 6 bases at J, with 9 bases between the two ends. This CDR3 comprises 13 residues. The CDR3 sequence is CASSLVAGDGYTF. In DNA form, the CDR3 reads TGTGCCAGCAGTTTAGTAGCCGGGGATGGCTACACCTTC.

CDR3: CASSPSGGLTKNIQYF. The CDR3 DNA reads TGTGCCAGCAGCCCCAGCGGGGGGTTAACCAAAAACATTCAGTACTTC. The rearrangement links TRBV7-9 to TRBJ2-4; 9 nucleotides agree with TRBD2. The CDR3 totals 16 residues. Germline V lookup: CDR1 SEHNR, CDR2 FQNEAQ (reference sequence). Germline trimming cut 5 bases from V and 2 bases from J; bases unmatched to any gene: 7.

The chain uses TRBV6-6 and TRBJ2-1; no definite D call. The CDR3 is 15 amino acids. The V gene lost 5 bases and the J gene lost 0 bases, with 11 bases spanning the gap. Looked up from germline, CDR1 is MNHNY and CDR2 is SVGAGI (reference sequence). CDR3 region: CASSKELSSYNEQFF. The CDR3 region has the DNA TGTGCCAGCAGTAAGGAGTTGAGCTCCTACAATGAGCAGTTCTTC.

The rearrangement uses TRBV7-2 and TRBJ2-2, with 7 bases matching TRBD2. Germline V gene lookup returns CDR1 SGHTA and CDR2 FQGNSA. V lost 1 base to trimming and J lost 7 bases; unmatched junction nucleotides: 6. There are 15 residues in the CDR3. The CDR3 nucleotides are TGTGCCAGCAGCTTAGGCAGACTAGCCGGCGGGGAGCTGTTTTTT. Protein sequence: CASSLGRLAGGELFF.

This clonotype appeared a few times. The chain uses TRBV20-1 and TRBJ2-4, with D perhaps matching TRBD1 or TRBD2 (7 bases each). The CDR3 runs 17 residues. Germline-derived CDR1 and CDR2 are DFQATT and SNEGSKA (reference sequence). V lost 6 bases and J 3 bases, leaving 24 bases between the germline ends. Written as DNA, the CDR3 is TGCAGTGCCAGGGGGTGGGAGGGGGCTAGTGGCAAAAACATTCAGTACTTC. Its translation: CSARGWEGASGKNIQYF.

The chain carries TRBV5-1 and TRBJ2-1, with 10 positions matching TRBD2. The trim removed 4 bases at V and 8 bases at J, leaving 12 bases unmatched. Germline CDR1 reads SGHRS; CDR2 reads YFSETQ. The CDR3 extends over 16 amino acids. The CDR3: CASSATVGLAFYEQFF. CDR3 sequence (DNA): TGCGCCAGCAGCGCCACCGTGGGACTAGCGTTTTATGAGCAGTTCTTC. The full variable domain, its missing parts supplied by reference TRBV5-1 and TRBJ2-1, is KAGVTQTPRYLIKTRGQQVTLSCSPISGHRSVSWYQQTPGQGLQFLFEYFSETQRNKGNFPGRFSGRQFSNSRSEMNVSTLELGDSALYLCASSATVGLAFYEQFFGPGTRLTVL.